These 4 T cell receptor beta chains share one sample of origin, sequenced in a study of T cell repertoires in ileal Crohn's disease. Time point: inflamed ileum from the surgical specimen. Profiling relied on immunoSEQ multiplex PCR, and the TCRdb table lists in-frame clones only, not all of them. The sample includes about 18,000 clones, 70% to 80% seen only once; the top ten take about 4%. The sequencing input was ileal tissue. The receptors stem from an adult with Crohn's disease.

This clone was counted a few times. This chain joins TRBV28 and TRBJ1-2; D might be TRBD1 (5 bases). Germline-derived CDR1 and CDR2 are MDHEN and SYDVKM. This CDR3 contains 13 residues. V lost 5 bases to trimming and J lost 4 bases, with 11 bases between them. The CDR3 region is CASSNQGSYGYTF. CDR3 nucleotide sequence: TGTGCCAGCAGTAACCAGGGCTCCTATGGCTACACCTTC.

The V call is TRBV5-4, the J call TRBJ2-2, with 8 bases lining up with TRBD2. CDR1 and CDR2 from the germline V gene are SGHNT and YYREEE (reference sequence). J lost 2 bases, V lost 1 base, and 4 bases had no gene match. This CDR3 is built from 16 residues. CDR3 sequence (DNA): TGTGCCAGCAGCTTGCGGGGGGGCCTCAACACCGGGGAGCTGTTTTTT. As protein: CASSLRGGLNTGELFF.

The V gene is TRBV7-2, the J gene TRBJ1-3; D is undetermined. V lost 1 base and J lost 4, with 8 bases in between. Germline CDR1 SGHTA, CDR2 FQGNSA. This CDR3 comprises 14 residues. The CDR3 sequence is CASSLGQSGNTIYF. For the CDR3, the DNA is TGTGCCAGCAGCTTAGGACAATCGGGAAACACCATATATTTT. Full variable domain (rest looked up from reference TRBV7-2 and TRBJ1-3): GAGVSQSPSNKVTEKGKDVELRCDPISGHTALYWYRQSLGQGLEFLIYFQGNSAPDKSGLPSDRFSAERTGGSVSTLTIQRTQQEDSAVYLCASSLGQSGNTIYFGEGSWLTVV.

This chain connects TRBV2 to TRBJ2-1; D perhaps matches TRBD1 (5 bases). V lost 3 bases and J 15 bases, leaving 27 bases between the germline ends. CDR3 length equals 16 residues. Germline-derived CDR1 and CDR2 are SNHLY and FYNNEI. CDR3 in amino acids: CASSDPQGALRPGWFF. CDR3 DNA: TGTGCCAGCAGTGACCCCCAAGGGGCTCTGCGTCCCGGGTGGTTCTTC.